The 14 T cell receptor beta chains below were found in one sample sequenced in a study of blood T cell repertoires in COVID-19. Repertoires were generated with immunoSEQ multiplex PCR, while TCRdb's copy carries only in-frame clones and drops some. The sample contains about 200,000 clones, 70% to 90% of which appear only once. Sequencing was done on a sample of peripheral blood. These receptors were collected from a man aged 55 to 70 with COVID-19, enrolled during active disease.

The V call is TRBV3-1 (or the pseudogene TRBV3-2), the J call TRBJ2-7; 10 bases fit TRBD1. CDR1 is LGHDT and CDR2 is YNNKEL in the germline V gene (reference sequence). The CDR3 has 17 amino acids. V lost 4 bases to trimming and J lost 2 bases; unmatched junction nucleotides: 11. The CDR3 is CASSPRDRGPTTYEQYF. As DNA, the CDR3 is TGTGCCAGCAGCCCCCGGGACAGGGGCCCAACGACCTACGAGCAGTACTTC.

Only a few counts were recorded for this clone. The V gene is TRBV12-3 or TRBV12-4, the J gene TRBJ1-4; D might be TRBD1 (6 bases). V lost 7 bases, J lost 7 bases, and 13 bases lay in between. The CDR3 contains 13 residues. CDR3 residues: CASTLGQLEKLFF. Written as DNA, the CDR3 is TGTGCCAGCACCTTAGGACAGCTTGAAAAACTGTTTTTT.

This clone has just one count. The chain is built from TRBV9 and TRBJ2-1; unclear D gene. The germline V and J ends were trimmed by 0 bases and 7 bases, with 11 bases remaining between them. Germline assignment: CDR1 SGDLS and CDR2 YYNGEE. The CDR3 totals 14 residues. In DNA form, the CDR3 reads TGTGCCAGCAGCGTAGGGTACTCTACGAATGAGCAGTTCTTC. Its protein is CASSVGYSTNEQFF.

The chain has TRBV4-1 and TRBJ2-3, with 7 bases fitting TRBD1. The CDR3 contains 14 residues. The germline V gene encodes CDR1 MGHRA and CDR2 YSYEKL. V lost 1 base, J lost 3 bases, and 1 base stayed unmatched. CDR3 sequence (DNA): TGCGCCAGCAGCCAAGGGGGACAGACAGATACGCAGTATTTT. Residues: CASSQGGQTDTQYF.

V and J are TRBV5-6 and TRBJ1-6; 10 nucleotides match TRBD1. Looked up from germline, CDR1 is SGHDT and CDR2 is YYEEEE. The V segment lost 4 bases and the J segment 4 bases; nucleotides outside the gene matches: 2. This CDR3 is 15 amino acids long. CDR3 sequence reads: CASSVGQGYNSPLHF. CDR3 nucleotide sequence: TGTGCCAGCAGCGTGGGACAGGGGTATAATTCACCCCTCCACTTT.

The chain couples TRBV7-3 to TRBJ2-2; D call uncertain. V lost 2 bases and J 2 bases, leaving 3 bases between the germline ends. Germline V gene lookup returns CDR1 SGHTA and CDR2 FQGTGA. The CDR3 is 13 amino acids. The CDR3 reads CASSLSNTGELFF. The CDR3 nucleotides are TGTGCCAGCAGCTTATCAAACACCGGGGAGCTGTTTTTT.

V gene TRBV2 combines with J gene TRBJ1-6, with a tentative D call TRBD1 (5 bases). Trimming shortened V by 4 bases and J by 7 bases, and 8 bases separated the two germline ends. CDR1 is SNHLY, CDR2 FYNNEI, per germline. The CDR3 consists of 13 residues. This CDR3 reads CASSAGNNSPLHF. The CDR3 DNA is TGTGCCAGCAGTGCAGGGAACAATTCACCCCTCCACTTT.

The chain recombines TRBV9 with TRBJ2-2; TRBD2 is a possible D gene (6 bases). The CDR3 loop spans 16 amino acids. Germline CDR1 is SGDLS and CDR2 is YYNGEE. The germline V and J ends were trimmed by 0 bases and 0 bases, with 9 bases remaining between them. The CDR3 nucleotides read TGTGCCAGCAGCGTAGGGGGACTTGCGAACACCGGGGAGCTGTTTTTT. The encoded protein is CASSVGGLANTGELFF.

V is TRBV6-6 and J is TRBJ1-6; TRBD1 is a possible D gene (5 bases). V was trimmed by 0 bases and J by 7 bases, leaving 13 bases between them. CDR1 and CDR2 from the germline V gene are MNHNY and SVGAGI (reference sequence). The CDR3 sequence is 16 residues long. CDR3 nucleotides: TGTGCCAGCAGTTACTCCCTCAAGGGGAAGAATTCACCCCTCCACTTT. Amino acids: CASSYSLKGKNSPLHF.

This clone was seen only a few times. The chain has TRBV28 and TRBJ1-4; unclear D gene. With 7 bases removed from V and 6 bases from J, the gap between germline ends came to 18 bases. This CDR3 is built from 15 residues. CDR1 MDHEN and CDR2 SYDVKM come from the germline V gene. CDR3 region: CASTYEGGRDEKLFF. Written as DNA, the CDR3 is TGTGCCAGCACCTATGAGGGCGGGAGGGATGAAAAACTGTTTTTT.

CDR3 nucleotides: TGTGCCAGCAGCTTGGCCGGACAGGGGGCCTCTGGAAACACCATATATTTT. This translates into CASSLAGQGASGNTIYF. The rearrangement joins TRBV5-6 to TRBJ1-3, with TRBD1 matching over 11 bases. The V gene end was trimmed by 0 bases and the J gene end by 0 bases; junction bases not matched to a gene: 2. This CDR3 comprises 17 residues. CDR1 is SGHDT and CDR2 is YYEEEE in the germline V gene.

The gene calls are TRBV10-3 and TRBJ2-3, with D unclear. The CDR3 is made up of 15 amino acids. V lost 1 base and J 4 bases, leaving 12 bases between the germline ends. CDR1 is ENHRY and CDR2 is SYGVKD in the germline V gene. CDR3 loop: CAISEYRSQADTQYF. In DNA form, the CDR3 reads TGTGCCATCAGTGAGTACAGATCGCAGGCAGATACGCAGTATTTT.

This clone was seen more than once but under ten times. The chain employs TRBV12-3 or TRBV12-4 and TRBJ2-4; perhaps TRBD1 as D (6 bases). Trimming removed 3 bases at V and 9 bases at J, with 9 bases between. CDR3 size: 12 residues. CDR3 amino acids: CASSFRGGIQYF. The CDR3 DNA follows: TGTGCCAGCAGTTTCAGGGGTGGCATTCAGTACTTC.

The rearrangement links TRBV19 to TRBJ2-1; D is perhaps TRBD2 (7 bases). The V end lost 4 bases, the J end lost 8 bases, and 12 bases lay between the germline ends. The CDR3 has 13 residues. Germline assignment: CDR1 LNHDA and CDR2 SQIVND (reference sequence). The CDR3 DNA follows: TGTGCCAGTAGTAACCGGGGGGCGGATGAGCAGTTCTTC. It translates to CASSNRGADEQFF.